These 14 T cell receptor beta chains share one sample of origin, sequenced in a study of blood T cell repertoires in COVID-19. Assay: immunoSEQ multiplex PCR; the TCRdb copy retains only in-frame clones and omits some. The profile shows 200,000 to 300,000 clones, about 90% of them singletons. Material for sequencing was PBMCs or T cells enriched from blood (not recorded which). The receptors were sampled from a woman under 40 with acute COVID-19.

The J gene is TRBJ1-3, the V gene TRBV2, with D maybe TRBD1 (5 bases). Trimming stripped 2 bases from V and 8 bases from J, with 13 bases between. This CDR3 is 14 amino acids long. Germline V gives CDR1 SNHLY, CDR2 FYNNEI. The CDR3, as DNA: TGTGCCAGCAGTGAATTAGCCAGGGATTACACCATATATTTT. It encodes CASSELARDYTIYF.

The chain couples TRBV27 to TRBJ2-7; TRBD1 aligns across 7 bases. The CDR3 totals 16 residues. Germline CDR1 is MNHEY and CDR2 is SMNVEV (reference sequence). With V trimmed by 1 base and J by 1 base, 7 bases remained unmatched. The CDR3 protein is CASSLLTPQGSYEQYF. CDR3 DNA sequence: TGTGCCAGCAGTTTATTAACCCCACAGGGGTCCTACGAGCAGTACTTC.

The rearrangement uses TRBV28 and TRBJ1-1; possibly TRBD1 for D (5 bases). V was shortened by 6 bases and J by 11 bases, with 19 bases between the two germline ends. The germline gives CDR1 MDHEN, CDR2 SYDVKM. CDR3 length: 13 amino acids. The CDR3 loop is CASSGPKGLGAFF. The CDR3 DNA sequence: TGTGCCAGCAGCGGACCCAAGGGACTCGGGGCTTTCTTT.

V usage is TRBV5-1 and J usage is TRBJ1-1, with a tentative D call TRBD1 (6 bases). The V gene's germline CDR1 is SGHRS and CDR2 YFSETQ. This CDR3 comprises 14 residues. Between the trimmed V and J ends, which lost 4 bases and 0 bases, there was a span of 10 bases. The DNA of the CDR3 is TGCGCCAGCAGCGTGGACAGATTGAACACTGAAGCTTTCTTT. Amino acids: CASSVDRLNTEAFF.

This clone was found once. The V gene is TRBV6-1, the J gene TRBJ2-1; D remains unclear. CDR1 MNHNS and CDR2 SASEGT come from the germline V gene. The CDR3 is made up of 14 amino acids. Trimming took 1 base from V and 4 from J, leaving 8 bases between them. The CDR3 region has the DNA TGTGCCAGCAGTGAAGGGGCGAAGTACAATGAGCAGTTCTTC. Protein sequence: CASSEGAKYNEQFF.

This rearrangement joins TRBV29-1 to TRBJ2-5, with D possibly being TRBD2 (6 bases). The CDR3 is 15 amino acids. CDR1 and CDR2 (germline): SQVTM, ANQGSEA. V shed 3 bases and J shed 1 base, with 15 bases lying between them. CDR3 in amino acids: CSVDFLGLLQETQYF. The CDR3 DNA is TGCAGCGTTGATTTTCTGGGACTCCTCCAAGAGACCCAGTACTTC.

The chain recombines TRBV3-1 (or the pseudogene TRBV3-2) with TRBJ1-5; 7 bases agree with TRBD1. The trim removed 3 bases at V and 10 bases at J, leaving 12 bases unmatched. CDR1 is LGHDT, CDR2 YNNKEL, per germline (reference sequence). The CDR3 has 15 residues. The CDR3 reads CASSQLGQPSFPQHF. The CDR3 DNA is TGTGCCAGCAGCCAGCTGGGACAGCCAAGTTTTCCCCAGCATTTT.

The chain links TRBV21-1 to TRBJ1-3. TRBV21-1 is assigned pseudogene status. The CDR3 has 14 amino acids. The CDR3 protein is CASGGVSSGNTIYF. The CDR3 nucleotides are TGTGCCAGCGGGGGGGTCAGCTCTGGAAACACCATATATTTT.

V and J are TRBV7-8 and TRBJ1-1, with D maybe TRBD1 (5 bases). V lost 0 bases and J lost 4, with 12 bases in between. The CDR3 extends over 15 amino acids. Germline-derived CDR1 and CDR2 are SGHVS and FQNEAQ. In nucleotides, the CDR3 is TGTGCCAGCAGCTTAGCCCAGGGATTTATCACTGAAGCTTTCTTT. Protein product: CASSLAQGFITEAFF.

The chain links TRBV4-1 to TRBJ1-1; D is uncertain. Germline assignment: CDR1 MGHRA and CDR2 YSYEKL. V was shortened by 1 base and J by 8 bases, with 11 bases between the two germline ends. The CDR3 is made up of 13 amino acids. The CDR3, as DNA: TGCGCCAGCAGCCAAGGGGCTCCCAAAGAAGCTTTCTTT. This encodes CASSQGAPKEAFF.

This clone appeared a few times. This chain uses TRBV3-1 (or the pseudogene TRBV3-2) with TRBJ2-7; TRBD2 aligns across 11 bases. J gave up 2 bases and V 0 bases, and 3 bases lay outside the gene matches. CDR1 LGHDT and CDR2 YNNKEL come from the germline V gene (reference sequence). The CDR3 has 16 residues. This chain's CDR3 is CASSQERSGGAYEQYF. The CDR3 DNA sequence: TGTGCCAGCAGCCAAGAGCGTAGCGGGGGGGCCTACGAGCAGTACTTC.

This clone was detected once. The rearrangement links TRBV4-1 to TRBJ1-5; 10 nucleotides agree with TRBD1. The germline V gene encodes CDR1 MGHRA and CDR2 YSYEKL. V dropped 6 bases and J dropped 6; count of bases not matched to a gene: 11. The length of the CDR3 is 16 residues. DNA of the CDR3: TGCGCCAGCAGTCGAACGACCGGGACAGGGGCTCAGCCCCAGCATTTT. It codes for CASSRTTGTGAQPQHF.

The V gene is TRBV6-1, the J gene TRBJ1-3; 10 bases line up with TRBD1. CDR1 MNHNS and CDR2 SASEGT come from the germline V gene. The V and J ends lost 4 bases and 0 bases, in that order; junction bases with no gene match: 9. The length of the CDR3 is 18 residues. This CDR3 reads CASSGPGQGKPSGNTIYF. DNA for the CDR3: TGTGCCAGCAGTGGACCGGGACAGGGGAAACCCTCTGGAAACACCATATATTTT.

This chain links TRBV24-1 with TRBJ2-3; 7 positions match TRBD2. V gave up 5 bases and J gave up 4 bases; unmatched junction bases: 11. In germline, CDR1 is KGHDR, CDR2 SFDVKD. The CDR3 runs to 16 residues. The CDR3 region has the DNA TGTGCCACCAGTGTGGCTAGCGGTTACCCGGCAGATACGCAGTATTTT. The encoded protein is CATSVASGYPADTQYF.